This passage covers 26 T cell receptor beta chains from one sample sequenced in a study of blood T cell repertoires in COVID-19. Assay: immunoSEQ multiplex PCR; the TCRdb copy retains only in-frame clones and omits some. The table includes under 250,000 clones, 88% detected once. The sequenced material came from peripheral blood. The receptors here all came from an older man with acute or convalescent COVID-19.

This sequence joins TRBV25-1 and TRBJ1-1; the match to TRBD1 covers 7 bases. V dropped 5 bases and J dropped 4; count of bases not matched to a gene: 1. The CDR3 is 12 amino acids. Germline CDR1 reads MGHDK; CDR2 reads SYGVNS. The CDR3 spells CASSRQGTEAFF. The CDR3 bases are TGTGCCAGCAGTCGACAGGGCACTGAAGCTTTCTTT.

This chain links TRBV7-2 with TRBJ1-5; D is unresolved. Germline loops: CDR1 SGHTA, CDR2 FQGNSA. V was trimmed by 2 bases and J by 13 bases, leaving 15 bases between them. The CDR3 length is 13 residues. The CDR3: CASSLPSGYLQHF. CDR3 nucleotides: TGTGCCAGCAGCTTACCCTCGGGTTACCTTCAGCATTTT. The entire variable domain, with the rest obtained from reference TRBV7-2 and TRBJ1-5, is as follows: GAGVSQSPSNKVTEKGKDVELRCDPISGHTALYWYRQSLGQGLEFLIYFQGNSAPDKSGLPSDRFSAERTGGSVSTLTIQRTQQEDSAVYLCASSLPSGYLQHFGDGTRLSIL.

The chain has TRBV7-6 and TRBJ1-2, with 10 bases fitting TRBD1. The V gene end was trimmed by 5 bases and the J gene end by 2 bases; junction bases not matched to a gene: 5. The CDR3 runs to 15 residues. Per the germline V gene, CDR1 is SGHVS and CDR2 is FNYEAQ. The CDR3, as DNA: TGTGCCAGCAGCCCCGGGACAGGGGCAAACTATGGCTACACCTTC. It codes for CASSPGTGANYGYTF.

The chain has TRBV18 and TRBJ2-3; 8 positions match TRBD2. CDR1 and CDR2 from the germline V gene are KGHSH and LQKENI. The V gene end was trimmed by 6 bases and the J gene end by 6 bases; junction bases not matched to a gene: 11. The CDR3 loop spans 15 amino acids. The CDR3 region has the DNA TGTGCCAGCTCGGTGACTAGCGAGATTTCGGATACGCAGTATTTT. This codes for CASSVTSEISDTQYF.

This chain connects TRBV6-4 to TRBJ2-5; D ambiguous. The CDR3 runs to 14 residues. Trimming stripped 3 bases from V and 2 bases from J, with 10 bases between. The germline gives CDR1 MRHNA, CDR2 SNTAGT. DNA of the CDR3: TGTGCCAGCAGTGAATCCGAGGAACAAGAGACCCAGTACTTC. The encoded protein is CASSESEEQETQYF.

Here the CDR3 DNA reads TGCGCCAGCAGCCAAGCCTATAGAGCGGGAAGGGACGAGCAGTACTTC. It specifies CASSQAYRAGRDEQYF. The chain couples TRBV4-3 to TRBJ2-7; the match to TRBD2 covers 7 bases. Per the germline V gene, CDR1 is LGHNA and CDR2 is YSLEER. The V segment lost 1 base and the J segment 5 bases; nucleotides outside the gene matches: 11. This CDR3 has 16 amino acids.

In its sample, this clone was seen once. The chain joins TRBV7-8 to TRBJ1-6, with TRBD1 matching over 11 bases. Germline CDR1 SGHVS, CDR2 FQNEAQ. V lost 4 bases to trimming and J lost 6 bases; unmatched junction nucleotides: 2. The CDR3 is 15 amino acids. The CDR3 region is CASSSGQGANSPLHF. The CDR3 DNA reads as TGTGCCAGCAGCTCCGGACAGGGGGCTAATTCACCCCTCCACTTT.

The V gene is TRBV16, the J gene TRBJ1-1, with D possibly being TRBD1 (5 bases). The CDR3 covers 12 residues. Germline V gene lookup returns CDR1 KGHSY and CDR2 FQNENV. Trimming cost V 5 bases and J 4 bases, with 8 bases left between them. The CDR3 nucleotides are TGTGCCAGCAGCTGGAGGGGCACTGAAGCTTTCTTT. Its protein product is CASSWRGTEAFF.

This clone appeared a few times. This chain joins TRBV5-8 and TRBJ2-7; 7 bases fit TRBD1. The V segment lost 5 bases and the J segment 11 bases; nucleotides outside the gene matches: 10. The CDR3 has 12 amino acids. Germline V gene data show CDR1 as SGHTS and CDR2 as YDEGEE. The CDR3 loop reads CASRVRDRAEYF. DNA for the CDR3: TGTGCCAGCAGAGTCCGTGACAGGGCGGAGTACTTC. The full variable domain, with the rest looked up from reference TRBV5-8 and TRBJ2-7, is EAGVTQSPTHLIKTRGQQATLRCSPISGHTSVYWYQQALGLGLQFLLWYDEGEERNRGNFPPRFSGRQFPNYSSELNVNALELEDSALYLCASRVRDRAEYFGPGTRLTVT.

The rearrangement uses TRBV7-3 and TRBJ2-1, with TRBD1 matching over 8 bases. CDR1 and CDR2 (germline): SGHTA, FQGTGA. With V trimmed by 5 bases and J by 5 bases, 17 bases remained unmatched. The CDR3 runs to 18 residues. The CDR3 DNA reads as TGTGCCAGCAGCCAGGGGGCCGCAATGGGGACTTGGGACAATGAGCAGTTCTTC. Its translation: CASSQGAAMGTWDNEQFF.

This clone was counted only a few times. This sequence joins TRBV5-1 and TRBJ2-7, with 8 bases identical to TRBD2. J was trimmed by 3 bases and V by 4 bases; bases with no gene match: 9. This CDR3 comprises 15 residues. Germline V gene lookup returns CDR1 SGHRS and CDR2 YFSETQ. The CDR3 region is CASSPGLAGLYEQYF. In nucleotides, the CDR3 is TGCGCCAGCAGCCCGGGATTAGCGGGACTCTACGAGCAGTACTTC. Full variable domain (outside the CDR3, taken from reference TRBV5-1 and TRBJ2-7): KAGVTQTPRYLIKTRGQQVTLSCSPISGHRSVSWYQQTPGQGLQFLFEYFSETQRNKGNFPGRFSGRQFSNSRSEMNVSTLELGDSALYLCASSPGLAGLYEQYFGPGTRLTVT.

The rearrangement uses TRBV6-2 or TRBV6-3 and TRBJ2-3; TRBD2 matches 9 bases. CDR1 and CDR2 (germline): MNHEY, SVGEGT. V trimming: 4 bases; J trimming: 2 bases; junction bases outside the gene matches: 4. This CDR3 is 15 amino acids long. CDR3 sequence reads: CASSSPSGNTDTQYF. DNA for the CDR3: TGTGCCAGCAGTTCACCTAGCGGGAACACAGATACGCAGTATTTT.

The DNA of the CDR3 is TGTGCCAGCAGCTTAGGAGCGACAGGTTATAATTCACCCCTCCACTTT. It yields the protein CASSLGATGYNSPLHF. This rearrangement joins TRBV7-6 to TRBJ1-6; D is perhaps TRBD1 (6 bases). Between the trimmed V and J ends, which lost 1 base and 4 bases, there was a span of 11 bases. Germline V gene data show CDR1 as SGHVS and CDR2 as FNYEAQ. This CDR3 is 16 amino acids long.

V usage is TRBV6-5 and J usage is TRBJ1-2; D is unresolved. V was cut by 5 bases and J by 3 bases, with 10 bases left in between. The CDR3 spans 13 residues. Germline lookup yields CDR1 MNHEY and CDR2 SVGAGI. The CDR3 is CASSPTAYYGYTF. The DNA for the CDR3 is TGTGCCAGCAGTCCTACAGCTTACTATGGCTACACCTTC.

The chain uses TRBV5-8 and TRBJ2-4; no firm D call. Per germline, CDR1 SGHTS and CDR2 YDEGEE. With 3 bases removed from V and 0 bases from J, the gap between germline ends came to 10 bases. This CDR3 region has 15 residues. DNA of the CDR3: TGTGCCAGCAGCTCCCTAGGAATAGCCAAAAACATTCAGTACTTC. This encodes CASSSLGIAKNIQYF. The full variable domain, completed using reference TRBV5-8 and TRBJ2-4, is EAGVTQSPTHLIKTRGQQATLRCSPISGHTSVYWYQQALGLGLQFLLWYDEGEERNRGNFPPRFSGRQFPNYSSELNVNALELEDSALYLCASSSLGIAKNIQYFGAGTRLSVL.

The rearrangement joins TRBV6-5 to TRBJ1-1; D not resolved. The CDR3 is made up of 13 amino acids. The germline gives CDR1 MNHEY, CDR2 SVGAGI. With 6 bases removed from V and 1 base from J, the gap between germline ends came to 9 bases. CDR3: CASSRQANTEAFF. The CDR3 nucleotides are TGTGCCAGCAGCCGACAAGCGAACACTGAAGCTTTCTTT.

DNA for the CDR3: TGTGCCAGCTCACTATCAGGGGGCGCAAGGGCTGAAGCTTTCTTT. Translation: CASSLSGGARAEAFF. The chain combines TRBV18 with TRBJ1-1; TRBD1 matches 8 bases. The CDR3 has 15 amino acids. The germline CDR1 and CDR2 sequences are KGHSH and LQKENI. With V trimmed by 4 bases and J by 6 bases, 10 bases remained unmatched.

V usage is TRBV28 and J usage is TRBJ2-1, with 9 bases lining up with TRBD1. This CDR3 contains 16 residues. Germline assignment: CDR1 MDHEN and CDR2 SYDVKM. Trimming removed 3 bases from V and 3 bases from J; junction bases left unmatched: 6. CDR3 in DNA: TGTGCCAGCAGTTTTAGGACAGGGGCCCTCTACAATGAGCAGTTCTTC. Amino acid sequence: CASSFRTGALYNEQFF.

The J gene is TRBJ1-4, the V gene TRBV7-2; D not resolved. Trimming took 6 bases from V and 6 from J, leaving 14 bases between them. Germline CDR1 and CDR2: SGHTA and FQGNSA. The CDR3 covers 14 residues. The CDR3 is CASSVEPSYEKLFF. As DNA, the CDR3 is TGTGCCAGCAGTGTAGAGCCTTCTTATGAAAAACTGTTTTTT.

Of note for this clone: Other DNA sequences from this sample encode an identical CDR3 as well. The chain joins TRBV7-9 to TRBJ2-3; 8 nucleotides line up with TRBD1. Germline V gene sequence: CDR1 SEHNR, CDR2 FQNEAQ (reference sequence). There are 14 residues in the CDR3. Germline trimming cut 3 bases from V and 1 base from J; bases unmatched to any gene: 0. The CDR3, as DNA: TGTGCCAGCAGCTTGGGACAGGGCACAGATACGCAGTATTTT. Residues: CASSLGQGTDTQYF.

The V call is TRBV7-6, the J call TRBJ2-2, with 7 bases lining up with TRBD1. Germline lookup yields CDR1 SGHVS and CDR2 FNYEAQ. V dropped 4 bases and J dropped 2; count of bases not matched to a gene: 4. The CDR3 spans 15 residues. The CDR3 DNA reads TGTGCCAGCAGCTCGACAGGGATCAACACCGGGGAGCTGTTTTTT. Its protein product is CASSSTGINTGELFF.

This clone was observed a single time. CDR3 nucleotide sequence: TGTGCCAGCAGCTTAAACCCCCTGGCGGCGGAGACCCAGTACTTC. Translating it yields CASSLNPLAAETQYF. This rearrangement joins TRBV11-1 to TRBJ2-5; the D is unclear. V was pared by 2 bases and J by 5 bases, with 15 bases between. The CDR3 covers 15 residues. In germline, CDR1 is SGHAT, CDR2 FQDESV (reference sequence). Variable domain in full (rest from reference TRBV11-1 and TRBJ2-5): EAEVAQSPRYKITEKSQAVAFWCDPISGHATLYWYRQILGQGPELLVQFQDESVVDDSQLPKDRFSAERLKGVDSTLKIQPAELGDSAMYLCASSLNPLAAETQYFGPGTRLLVL.

With respect to this clone: Germline and junction disagree at one end, which may indicate a read error. The V call is TRBV6-1, the J call TRBJ2-2; 10 bases agree with TRBD1. The CDR3 contains 16 residues. CDR1 and CDR2 (germline): MNHNS, SASEGT. The CDR3 region has the DNA TGTGCCAGCGGTGATCCGGGACAGGGGAATACCGGGGAGCTGTTTTTT. Protein sequence: CASGDPGQGNTGELFF.

In its sample, this clone was seen a few times. The chain combines TRBV7-9 with TRBJ1-4; D call uncertain. Germline V gives CDR1 SEHNR, CDR2 FQNEAQ (reference sequence). The CDR3 extends over 16 amino acids. Trimming shortened V by 5 bases and J by 2 bases, and 15 bases separated the two germline ends. In DNA form, the CDR3 reads TGTGCCAGCAGCCACACGAGGGCTGTGACTAATGAAAAACTGTTTTTT. The encoded protein is CASSHTRAVTNEKLFF.

The J gene is TRBJ1-5, the V gene TRBV2; no reliable D call. Trimming took 2 bases from V and 0 from J, leaving 2 bases between them. Germline CDR1 is SNHLY and CDR2 is FYNNEI. The CDR3 sequence is 13 residues long. The CDR3 sequence: CASSELSNQPQHF. CDR3 DNA: TGTGCCAGCAGTGAACTTAGCAATCAGCCCCAGCATTTT.

This sequence joins TRBV5-4 and TRBJ2-2; 9 positions match TRBD1. V dropped 4 bases and J dropped 3; count of bases not matched to a gene: 7. Germline assignment: CDR1 SGHNT and CDR2 YYREEE (reference sequence). The CDR3 is made up of 16 amino acids. CDR3 in amino acids: CASSPTGGLDTGELFF. DNA of the CDR3: TGTGCCAGCAGCCCCACAGGGGGCTTGGACACCGGGGAGCTGTTTTTT.